Below are 2 T cell receptor beta chains sequenced from a single sample in a study of CD8 T cells in ankylosing spondylitis. Each CDR3 protein gets one entry after TCRdb re-called the 5' RACE reads with MiXCR. Of under 200,000 distinct CDR3 sequences detected, roughly 11% appear once; the ten largest clones hold 29%. Input material: blood, either unsorted or a sorted T cell fraction (not recorded which). The receptor source for this set is a male donor with ankylosing spondylitis or in good health (not recorded which).

The chain joins TRBV7-6 to TRBJ1-1, with TRBD1 identical over 9 bases. The CDR3 loop spans 14 amino acids. Germline lookup yields CDR1 SGHVS and CDR2 FNYEAQ. V lost 5 bases and J lost 5; bases outside the gene matches: 6. In DNA, the CDR3 is TGTGCCAGCAGCCCCCGGACAGGGGTGACTGAAGCTTTCTTT. This codes for CASSPRTGVTEAFF.

This clonotype was observed at least ten times. The chain is built from TRBV6-1 and TRBJ2-3; the D gene is possibly TRBD2 (5 bases). Trimming removed 5 bases at V and 8 bases at J, with 14 bases between. Germline CDR1 reads MNHNS; CDR2 reads SASEGT. The CDR3 spans 13 residues. The CDR3 nucleotides read TGTGCCAGCAGTCTTACTAGAATGGCTACGCAGTATTTT. This encodes CASSLTRMATQYF.